This TCR beta chain is drawn from a study of blood T cell repertoires in COVID-19. For the study at large: Samples came from the United States, Italy and Spain, spanning acute and convalescent COVID-19. PBMCs, B-cell-depleted T cells, or T cells were the source of the cDNA or gDNA that made up the material.

Generated by immunoSEQ multiplex PCR, the TCRdb table keeps only in-frame clones and is missing some. The sample holds nearly 45,000 clones, roughly 84% seen once. This CDR3 comprises 15 residues. Trimming removed 8 bases at V and 0 bases at J, with 14 bases between. Germline V lookup: CDR1 LGHDT, CDR2 YNNKEL (reference sequence). This TCR was recovered from an elderly woman with acute or convalescent COVID-19. The J gene is TRBJ1-5, the V gene TRBV3-1 (or the pseudogene TRBV3-2); D gene ambiguous. What was sequenced was peripheral blood. DNA for the CDR3: TGTGCCAGCGGCGACACTCCTAATAGCAATCAGCCCCAGCATTTT. It codes for CASGDTPNSNQPQHF.